Below are 26 T cell receptor beta chains sequenced from a single sample in a study of T cells in Graves' hyperthyroidism and ophthalmopathy. The source material, RNA transcripts, was used to amplify TCR beta CDR3 regions. The primer set for the first-round RT-PCR of the TCR CDR3 was HTBI. Using its own MiXCR run on the multiplex PCR reads, TCRdb lists one record per CDR3 protein. The table shows 350,000 to 450,000 distinct CDR3 sequences, with over 11% occurring only once. Source material: blood. Receptors originate from a man aged 45-60 years with Graves' ophthalmopathy.

This clonotype was seen many times. The chain has TRBV20-1 and TRBJ2-7; D remains ambiguous. CDR3 length: 12 residues. V gave up 0 bases and J gave up 3 bases, with 6 bases separating them. Germline V gene lookup returns CDR1 DFQATT and CDR2 SNEGSKA (reference sequence). The CDR3 spells CSARDPYYEQYF. For the CDR3, the DNA is TGCAGTGCTAGAGACCCCTACTACGAGCAGTACTTC.

Here the CDR3 reads CATSLSGNTGELFF. CDR3 DNA: TGTGCCACCAGTCTTAGCGGGAACACCGGGGAGCTGTTTTTT. The chain is built from TRBV24-1 and TRBJ2-2; D perhaps matches TRBD2 (6 bases). The CDR3 runs 14 residues. Germline V gene sequence: CDR1 KGHDR, CDR2 SFDVKD. Trimming pared 6 bases from V and 1 base from J, leaving 8 bases between.

The table lists this clonotype with many counts. This chain joins TRBV28 and TRBJ2-7; D is unresolved. Trimming stripped 6 bases from V and 2 bases from J, with 17 bases between. The CDR3 loop spans 15 amino acids. CDR1 and CDR2 from the germline V gene are MDHEN and SYDVKM. CDR3 protein: CASRKALVATYEQYF. The DNA for the CDR3 is TGTGCCAGCAGGAAAGCCCTTGTCGCTACCTACGAGCAGTACTTC.

This clonotype was seen ten or more times. The chain is built from TRBV7-8 and TRBJ2-1; 14 nucleotides agree with TRBD2. The CDR3 covers 16 residues. Germline CDR1 and CDR2: SGHVS and FQNEAQ. J gave up 7 bases and V 4 bases, and 6 bases lay outside the gene matches. The CDR3 DNA reads as TGTGCCAGCAGCTCCGGGACTAGCGGGAGCTTAAATGAGCAGTTCTTC. Its protein product is CASSSGTSGSLNEQFF.

This clonotype occurred many times. One end of the junction fails to match germline, which may point to a read error. The chain recombines TRBV20-1 with TRBJ1-2; possible D gene TRBD1, 5 bases. This CDR3 has 14 amino acids. The germline V gene encodes CDR1 DFQATT and CDR2 SNEGSKA (reference sequence). The CDR3 DNA sequence: TGCAGTGCTAGCGTCTTCTATGGGGACTATGGTTACACCTTC. Amino acid sequence: CSASVFYGDYGYTF.

This clonotype has only a few counts. The chain employs TRBV9 and TRBJ2-3; 7 nucleotides agree with TRBD1. V lost 0 bases to trimming and J lost 2 bases; unmatched junction nucleotides: 3. The germline V gene has CDR1 SGDLS and CDR2 YYNGEE. CDR3 length equals 15 residues. The DNA of the CDR3 is TGTGCCAGCAGCGTAGAGGGACAGAACACAGATACGCAGTATTTT. It codes for CASSVEGQNTDTQYF.

There are many counts of this clonotype. The chain uses TRBV5-1 and TRBJ2-2, with 7 bases aligning to TRBD1. Germline V gene lookup returns CDR1 SGHRS and CDR2 YFSETQ. V shed 6 bases, J shed 0 bases, and the junction held 11 bases outside the gene matches. This CDR3 is built from 17 residues. The chain's CDR3 is CASKDSQGPPNTGELFF. The CDR3 DNA sequence: TGCGCCAGCAAGGACTCACAGGGGCCCCCGAACACCGGGGAGCTGTTTTTT.

This chain connects TRBV12-3 or TRBV12-4 to TRBJ2-7; D may match TRBD1 or TRBD2 (5 bases each). The CDR3 has 15 amino acids. Trimming cost V 5 bases and J 0 bases, with 14 bases left between them. CDR3 residues: CASSKERTLSYEQYF. CDR3 coding DNA: TGTGCCAGCAGTAAGGAGCGGACACTCTCCTACGAGCAGTACTTC.

This chain uses TRBV20-1 with TRBJ2-1; 12 positions match TRBD2. Germline CDR1 is DFQATT and CDR2 is SNEGSKA (reference sequence). Losses at the gene ends were 3 bases for V and 7 bases for J; bases not matched to a gene: 10. This CDR3 spans 16 amino acids. CDR3 in DNA: TGCAGTGCTAGTCCTACTCTAGCGGGAGGGAGGAATGAGCAGTTCTTC. It is translated as CSASPTLAGGRNEQFF.

The sample holds a few counts of this clonotype. This may be a read error, as it is one base from a much larger clone. This sequence joins TRBV7-9 and TRBJ2-5; D might be TRBD2 (6 bases). This CDR3 has 15 amino acids. Germline CDR1 and CDR2: SEHNR and FQNEAQ (reference sequence). V was trimmed by 5 bases and J by 2 bases, leaving 15 bases between them. CDR3 nucleotide sequence: TGTGCCAGCAGCCCCGGAGGGCGGACGCAAGAGACCCAGTACTTC. Translated: CASSPGGRTQETQYF.

In this sample, this clonotype turned up many times. The chain combines TRBV28 with TRBJ1-4; TRBD1 is a possible D gene (5 bases). Germline V lookup: CDR1 MDHEN, CDR2 SYDVKM. Trimming removed 2 bases from V and 5 bases from J, with 9 bases in between. The CDR3 sequence is 14 residues long. The CDR3 loop reads CASSLGRGNEKLFF. The CDR3 nucleotides read TGTGCCAGCAGTTTAGGACGGGGCAATGAAAAACTGTTTTTT.

This clonotype was detected only a few times. This chain connects TRBV14 to TRBJ2-7; D is perhaps TRBD2 (5 bases). Germline V CDR1 and CDR2: SGHDN, FVKESK. CDR3 length equals 14 residues. V was cut by 1 base and J by 2 bases, with 9 bases left in between. The CDR3 bases are TGTGCCAGCAGCCAAGGTTTACTAGCCTACGAGCAGTACTTC. Residues: CASSQGLLAYEQYF.

This clonotype was counted a few times. CDR3 bases: TGTGCCAGCAGCTACCAGGGGGCATACAATGAGCAGTTCTTC. Protein: CASSYQGAYNEQFF. V and J are TRBV7-9 and TRBJ2-1, with 8 bases fitting TRBD1. Germline CDR1 SEHNR, CDR2 FQNEAQ (reference sequence). J lost 4 bases, V lost 4 bases, and 3 bases had no gene match. CDR3 length: 14 residues. The variable domain in full, with the rest retrieved from reference TRBV7-9 and TRBJ2-1, is DTGVSQNPRHKITKRGQNVTFRCDPISEHNRLYWYRQTLGQGPEFLTYFQNEAQLEKSRLLSDRFSAERPKGSFSTLEIQRTEQGDSAMYLCASSYQGAYNEQFFGPGTRLTVL.

This rearrangement joins TRBV19 to TRBJ1-1, with 7 bases identical to TRBD1. The CDR3 is 13 amino acids. CDR1 is LNHDA and CDR2 is SQIVND in the germline V gene (reference sequence). Losses at the gene ends were 7 bases for V and 5 bases for J; bases not matched to a gene: 7. The CDR3 region is CASTSTGMTEAFF. In nucleotides, the CDR3 is TGTGCCAGTACGTCGACAGGGATGACTGAAGCTTTCTTT.

The CDR3 sequence: CASSPLGTANQPQHF. The CDR3 DNA reads TGTGCCAGCTCACCCCTCGGGACAGCAAATCAGCCCCAGCATTTT. The chain carries TRBV18 and TRBJ1-5; 7 bases match TRBD1. V lost 3 bases and J lost 4; bases outside the gene matches: 6. The CDR3 has 15 residues. Germline V gives CDR1 KGHSH, CDR2 LQKENI.

This clonotype was detected many times. The chain joins TRBV12-3 or TRBV12-4 to TRBJ2-6; the D is unclear. With 3 bases removed from V and 4 bases from J, the gap between germline ends came to 13 bases. The CDR3 runs to 16 residues. As DNA, the CDR3 is TGTGCCAGCAGTTTTAACCCCCAGGCCGGGGCCAACGTCCTGACTTTC. Translation gives CASSFNPQAGANVLTF.

The chain couples TRBV27 to TRBJ1-1, with a weak D call TRBD1 (5 bases). CDR3 size: 14 residues. CDR1 MNHEY and CDR2 SMNVEV come from the germline V gene (reference sequence). V lost 7 bases to trimming and J lost 1 base, with 13 bases between them. CDR3 residues: CASIKGVGNTEAFF. In nucleotides, the CDR3 is TGTGCCAGCATCAAAGGGGTGGGGAACACTGAAGCTTTCTTT.

The sample holds many counts of this clonotype. The rearrangement joins TRBV18 to TRBJ2-3; 8 bases line up with TRBD1. The V gene's germline CDR1 is KGHSH and CDR2 LQKENI. The CDR3 has 15 residues. The V gene end was trimmed by 5 bases and the J gene end by 3 bases; junction bases not matched to a gene: 7. CDR3 in DNA: TGTGCCAGCTCAGAACGACAGGGGTGGACAGATACGCAGTATTTT. Translating gives CASSERQGWTDTQYF.

This clonotype was seen many times. The rearrangement links TRBV5-6 to TRBJ2-1, with D uncertain. The CDR3 extends over 13 amino acids. Trimming took off 1 base at V and 6 bases at J, with 8 bases between the two ends. CDR1 and CDR2 from the germline V gene are SGHDT and YYEEEE. The CDR3 DNA reads TGTGCCAGCAGCTTGCCCCTTGCCAATGAGCAGTTCTTC. Translating gives CASSLPLANEQFF.

As regards this clonotype: A read error is possible here, since a much larger clone lies one base away. The gene calls are TRBV3-1 and TRBJ2-1, with 10 bases matching TRBD1. The CDR3 spans 16 residues. With 4 bases clipped from V and 6 bases from J, the junction kept 9 bases outside the gene matches. In germline, CDR1 is LGHDT, CDR2 YNNKEL (reference sequence). CDR3 sequence: CASSPPGQGLSNEQFF. The CDR3 DNA reads as TGTGCCAGCAGCCCTCCGGGACAGGGGTTGAGCAATGAGCAGTTCTTC.

In this sample, this clonotype turned up many times. The chain uses TRBV2 and TRBJ1-2; no reliable D call. CDR3 length: 12 residues. Germline V gene lookup returns CDR1 SNHLY and CDR2 FYNNEI. The ends were cut back, 5 bases at V and 5 bases at J, with 9 bases in the middle. CDR3 in amino acids: CASSPENYGYTF. The CDR3 nucleotides read TGTGCCAGCAGTCCAGAAAATTATGGCTACACCTTC.

This clonotype was seen ten or more times. The chain employs TRBV2 and TRBJ2-7; D may correspond to TRBD1 or TRBD2 (6 bases each). V lost 5 bases, J lost 3 bases, and 14 bases lay in between. Germline V gene lookup returns CDR1 SNHLY and CDR2 FYNNEI. This CDR3 region has 14 residues. DNA of the CDR3: TGTGCCAGCAGTCCGCCGGAGGGGGACTACGAGCAGTACTTC. Translation: CASSPPEGDYEQYF.

This clonotype has more than one count but fewer than ten. This rearrangement joins TRBV7-8 to TRBJ2-1; TRBD2 aligns across 11 bases. The CDR3 covers 17 residues. The J segment lost 5 bases and the V segment lost 5 bases, leaving 11 bases of the junction unmatched. Germline lookup yields CDR1 SGHVS and CDR2 FQNEAQ. DNA of the CDR3: TGTGCCAGCAGCCCCACGCAACTAGCGGGAGTTAACAATGAGCAGTTCTTC. The encoded protein is CASSPTQLAGVNNEQFF.

This chain joins TRBV6-2 or TRBV6-3 and TRBJ2-3; 14 bases are a match to TRBD2. Germline CDR1 reads MNHEY; CDR2 reads SVGEGT. The J segment lost 11 bases and the V segment lost 0 bases, leaving 13 bases of the junction unmatched. The length of the CDR3 is 18 residues. The CDR3 reads CASSYSSTTGTSGSQQYF. CDR3 bases: TGTGCCAGCAGTTACTCGAGCACAACTGGGACTAGCGGGAGCCAGCAGTATTTT.

The J gene is TRBJ2-2, the V gene TRBV24-1; 8 bases map to TRBD1. Germline lookup yields CDR1 KGHDR and CDR2 SFDVKD. The CDR3 is 16 residues long. The trim removed 4 bases at V and 4 bases at J, leaving 7 bases unmatched. As DNA, the CDR3 is TGTGCCACCAGTGACTTTGGACAGGGAAGCACCGGGGAGCTGTTTTTT. This encodes CATSDFGQGSTGELFF.

This clonotype was seen repeatedly, ten times or more. The rearrangement joins TRBV7-2 to TRBJ2-1, with TRBD2 matching over 10 bases. The CDR3 contains 15 residues. The J segment lost 5 bases and the V segment lost 5 bases, leaving 6 bases of the junction unmatched. CDR1 SGHTA and CDR2 FQGNSA come from the germline V gene. The CDR3 coding sequence is TGTGCCAGCAGCATTAGCGGGAGGTTCAACAATGAGCAGTTCTTC. Residues: CASSISGRFNNEQFF.